This T cell receptor beta chain was sequenced in a study of spatial heterogeneity in lung cancer. About the study: Mean representation of each unique TCR and UMI combination in the raw reads exceeded 9.5 occurrences.

A distinct unique molecular identifier was carried by each TCR cDNA molecule. From the 5' RACE reads, TCRdb called clonotypes with MiXCR, one entry per CDR3 protein. The sample includes about 92,000 distinct CDR3 sequences, over 9.5% of them seen just once. The V gene's germline CDR1 is SGHTA and CDR2 FQGNSA. This CDR3 is built from 15 residues. Trimming left V 3 bases short and J 4 bases short, with 15 bases between. Time point defined: sample taken at primary tumor resection. The sequenced material consisted of unsorted whole RNA from tumor, nontumor lung or frozen PBMC. There were 72 donors, all of them untreated patients with early-stage non-small cell lung cancer.

This receptor was identified in a male donor with early-stage non-small cell lung cancer. Specimen: PBMCs, collected at surgery. This sequence joins TRBV7-2 and TRBJ1-1; D not certain. As DNA, the CDR3 is TGTGCCAGCAGCTTCAATGTCGGGGTGAGCACTGAAGCTTTCTTT. This encodes CASSFNVGVSTEAFF.